The source of this TCR beta chain is a study of T cell repertoires in cytomegalovirus infection. Study conclusions and caveats: CMV-specific HLA-C-restricted TCR beta clonotypes dominated the ex vivo response.

This clonotype was counted many times. Its antigen remains unknown. Germline-derived CDR1 and CDR2 are SQVTM and ANQGSEA. This CDR3 has 13 amino acids. V was pared by 1 base and J by 7 bases, with 10 bases between. TCRdb processed the reads anew with MiXCR; each CDR3 protein has one entry. Here the sample spans fewer than 550,000 distinct CDR3 sequences, about 10% being singletons. This TCR was recovered from a human donor in good health (CMV status not recorded). Some clones in this sample may be carry-over from other donors' samples. The chain employs TRBV29-1 and TRBJ1-4; D not resolved. The sample consisted of PBMCs. DNA of the CDR3: TGCAGCGTTGAAGTTACCCCTGGTGAAAAACTGTTTTTT. Amino acid sequence: CSVEVTPGEKLFF.